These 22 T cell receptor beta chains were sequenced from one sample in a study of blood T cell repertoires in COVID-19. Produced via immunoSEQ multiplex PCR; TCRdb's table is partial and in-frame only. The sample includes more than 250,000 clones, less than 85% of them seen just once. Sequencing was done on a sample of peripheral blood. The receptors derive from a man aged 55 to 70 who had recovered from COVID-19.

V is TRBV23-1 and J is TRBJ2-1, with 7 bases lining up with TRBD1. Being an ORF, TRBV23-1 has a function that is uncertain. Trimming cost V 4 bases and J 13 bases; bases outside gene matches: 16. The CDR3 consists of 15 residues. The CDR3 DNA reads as TGCGCCAGCAGTCGATTAAGACAGGGAAAGAGCTTTCAGTTCTTC. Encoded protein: CASSRLRQGKSFQFF.

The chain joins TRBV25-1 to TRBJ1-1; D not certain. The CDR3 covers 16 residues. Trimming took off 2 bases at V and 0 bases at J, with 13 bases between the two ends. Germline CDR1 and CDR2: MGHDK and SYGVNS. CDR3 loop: CASSERTRGLNTEAFF. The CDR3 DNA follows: TGTGCCAGCAGTGAAAGGACTCGAGGGTTGAACACTGAAGCTTTCTTT.

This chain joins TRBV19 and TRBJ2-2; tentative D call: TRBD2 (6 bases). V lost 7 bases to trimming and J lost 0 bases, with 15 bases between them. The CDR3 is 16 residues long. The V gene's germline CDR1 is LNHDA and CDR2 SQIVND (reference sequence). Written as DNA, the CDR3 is TGTGCCAGTATGGTGGGGCGGGACGCGAACACCGGGGAGCTGTTTTTT. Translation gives CASMVGRDANTGELFF. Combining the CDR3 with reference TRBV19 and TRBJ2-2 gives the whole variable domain DGGITQSPKYLFRKEGQNVTLSCEQNLNHDAMYWYRQDPGQGLRLIYYSQIVNDFQKGDIAEGYSVSREKKESFPLTVTSAQKNPTAFYLCASMVGRDANTGELFFGEGSRLTVL.

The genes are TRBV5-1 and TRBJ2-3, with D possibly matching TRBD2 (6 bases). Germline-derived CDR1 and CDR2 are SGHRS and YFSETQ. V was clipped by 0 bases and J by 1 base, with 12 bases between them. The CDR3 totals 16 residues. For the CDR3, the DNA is TGCGCCAGCAGCTTGGAGGCGGGGTATGGCACAGATACGCAGTATTTT. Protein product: CASSLEAGYGTDTQYF.

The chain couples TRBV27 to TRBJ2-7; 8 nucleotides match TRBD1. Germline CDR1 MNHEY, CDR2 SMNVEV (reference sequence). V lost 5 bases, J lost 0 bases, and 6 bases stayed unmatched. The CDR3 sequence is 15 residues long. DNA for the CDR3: TGTGCCAGCAGTCCAGGGGGCTATACCTCCTACGAGCAGTACTTC. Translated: CASSPGGYTSYEQYF.

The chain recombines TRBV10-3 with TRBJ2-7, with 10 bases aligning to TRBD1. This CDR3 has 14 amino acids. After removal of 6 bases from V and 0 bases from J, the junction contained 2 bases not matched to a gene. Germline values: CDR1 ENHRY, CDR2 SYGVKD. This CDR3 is CAIRGQGISYEQYF. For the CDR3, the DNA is TGTGCCATCAGGGGACAGGGGATCTCCTACGAGCAGTACTTC.

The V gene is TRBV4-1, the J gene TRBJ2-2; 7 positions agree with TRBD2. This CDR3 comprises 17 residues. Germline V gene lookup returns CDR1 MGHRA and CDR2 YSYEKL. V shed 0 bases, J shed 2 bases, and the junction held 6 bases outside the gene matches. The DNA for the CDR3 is TGCGCCAGCAGCCAAGAACGCGGGAGCGCTAACACCGGGGAGCTGTTTTTT. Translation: CASSQERGSANTGELFF.

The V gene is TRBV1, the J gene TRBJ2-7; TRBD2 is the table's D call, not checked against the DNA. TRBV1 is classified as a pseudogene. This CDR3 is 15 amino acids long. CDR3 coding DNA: TGCACCAGCAGACGACATGGACTAGCGCCTTACGAGCAGTACTTC. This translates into CTSRRHGLAPYEQYF.

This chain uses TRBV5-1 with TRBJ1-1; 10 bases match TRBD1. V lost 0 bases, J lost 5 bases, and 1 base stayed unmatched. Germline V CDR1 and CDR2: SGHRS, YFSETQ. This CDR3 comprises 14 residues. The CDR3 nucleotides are TGCGCCAGCAGCTTGGCGGGACAGGGGACTGAAGCTTTCTTT. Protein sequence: CASSLAGQGTEAFF. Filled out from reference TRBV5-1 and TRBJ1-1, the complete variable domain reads KAGVTQTPRYLIKTRGQQVTLSCSPISGHRSVSWYQQTPGQGLQFLFEYFSETQRNKGNFPGRFSGRQFSNSRSEMNVSTLELGDSALYLCASSLAGQGTEAFFGQGTRLTVV.

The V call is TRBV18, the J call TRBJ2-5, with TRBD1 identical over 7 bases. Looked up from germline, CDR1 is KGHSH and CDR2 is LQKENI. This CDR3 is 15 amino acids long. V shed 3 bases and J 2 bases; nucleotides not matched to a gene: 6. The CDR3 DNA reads TGTGCCAGCTCACCCCGACAGGGATCTCAAGAGACCCAGTACTTC. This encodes CASSPRQGSQETQYF. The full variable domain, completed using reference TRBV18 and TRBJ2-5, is NAGVMQNPRHLVRRRGQEARLRCSPMKGHSHVYWYRQLPEEGLKFMVYLQKENIIDESGMPKERFSAEFPKEGPSILRIQQVVRGDSAAYFCASSPRQGSQETQYFGPGTRLLVL.

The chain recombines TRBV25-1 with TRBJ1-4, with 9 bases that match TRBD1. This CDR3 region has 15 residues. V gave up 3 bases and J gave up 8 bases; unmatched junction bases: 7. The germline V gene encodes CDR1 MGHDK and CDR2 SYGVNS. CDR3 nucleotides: TGTGCCAGCAGTGAGGCCCACAGGGGGCCGGAAAAACTGTTTTTT. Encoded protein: CASSEAHRGPEKLFF.

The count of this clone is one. CDR3 nucleotides: TGTGCCAGCAGTGACGGGGGTCAGCCCCAGCATTTT. This sequence encodes CASSDGGQPQHF. V is TRBV2 and J is TRBJ1-5, with TRBD1 as a possible D gene (5 bases). V lost 3 bases to trimming and J lost 6 bases, with 6 bases between them. CDR3 size: 12 residues. Germline CDR1 and CDR2: SNHLY and FYNNEI.

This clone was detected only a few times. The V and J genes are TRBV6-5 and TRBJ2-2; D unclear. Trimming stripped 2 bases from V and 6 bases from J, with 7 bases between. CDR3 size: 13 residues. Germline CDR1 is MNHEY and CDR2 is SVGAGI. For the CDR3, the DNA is TGTGCCAGCAGTTACGGCATCCCCGGGGAGCTGTTTTTT. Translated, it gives CASSYGIPGELFF.

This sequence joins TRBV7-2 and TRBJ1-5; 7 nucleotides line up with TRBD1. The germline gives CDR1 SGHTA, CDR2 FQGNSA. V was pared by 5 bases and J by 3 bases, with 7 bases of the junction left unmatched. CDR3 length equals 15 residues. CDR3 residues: CASSPGTAHNQPQHF. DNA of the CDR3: TGTGCCAGCAGCCCCGGGACAGCTCACAATCAGCCCCAGCATTTT.

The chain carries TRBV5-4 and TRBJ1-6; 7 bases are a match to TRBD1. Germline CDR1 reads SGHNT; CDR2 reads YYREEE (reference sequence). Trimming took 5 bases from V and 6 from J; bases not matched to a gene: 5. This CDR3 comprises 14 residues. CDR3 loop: CASRRDSINSPLHF. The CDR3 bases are TGTGCCAGCAGGCGGGACAGCATTAATTCACCCCTCCACTTT.

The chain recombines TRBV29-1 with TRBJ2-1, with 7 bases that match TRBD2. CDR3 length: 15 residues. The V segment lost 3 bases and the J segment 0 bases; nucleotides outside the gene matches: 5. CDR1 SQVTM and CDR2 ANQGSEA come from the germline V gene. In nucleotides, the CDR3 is TGCAGCGTTGAGAGCGGGACTCTCTCCTACAATGAGCAGTTCTTC. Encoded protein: CSVESGTLSYNEQFF.

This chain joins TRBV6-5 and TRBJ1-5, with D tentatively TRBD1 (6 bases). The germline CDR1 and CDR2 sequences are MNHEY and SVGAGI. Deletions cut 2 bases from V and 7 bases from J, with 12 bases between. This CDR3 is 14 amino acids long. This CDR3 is CASSYDRGGQPQHF. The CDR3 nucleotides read TGTGCCAGCAGTTACGATAGGGGGGGCCAGCCCCAGCATTTT.

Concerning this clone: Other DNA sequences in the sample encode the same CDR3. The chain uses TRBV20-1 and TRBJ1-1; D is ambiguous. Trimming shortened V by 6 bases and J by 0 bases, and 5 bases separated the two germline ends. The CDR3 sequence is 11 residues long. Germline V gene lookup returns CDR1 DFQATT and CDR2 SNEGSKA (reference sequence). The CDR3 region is CSARVNTEAFF. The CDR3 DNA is TGCAGTGCCCGAGTGAACACTGAAGCTTTCTTT.

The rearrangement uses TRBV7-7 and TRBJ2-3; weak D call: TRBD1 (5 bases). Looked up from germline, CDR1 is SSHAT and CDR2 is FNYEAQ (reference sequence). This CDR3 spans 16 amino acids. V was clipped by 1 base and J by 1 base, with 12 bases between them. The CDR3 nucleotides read TGTGCCAGCAGCTTAGGGGGCCCCCGCGGCACAGATACGCAGTATTTT. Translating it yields CASSLGGPRGTDTQYF. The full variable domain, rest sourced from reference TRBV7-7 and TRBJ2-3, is GAGVSQSPRYKVTKRGQDVTLRCDPISSHATLYWYQQALGQGPEFLTYFNYEAQPDKSGLPSDRFSAERPEGSISTLTIQRTEQRDSAMYRCASSLGGPRGTDTQYFGPGTRLTVL.

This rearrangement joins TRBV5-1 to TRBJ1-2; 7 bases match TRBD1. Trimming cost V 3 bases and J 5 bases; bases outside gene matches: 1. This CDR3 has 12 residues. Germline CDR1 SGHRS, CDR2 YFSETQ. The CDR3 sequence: CASSSQGYGYTF. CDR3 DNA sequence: TGCGCCAGCAGCTCACAGGGGTATGGCTACACCTTC.

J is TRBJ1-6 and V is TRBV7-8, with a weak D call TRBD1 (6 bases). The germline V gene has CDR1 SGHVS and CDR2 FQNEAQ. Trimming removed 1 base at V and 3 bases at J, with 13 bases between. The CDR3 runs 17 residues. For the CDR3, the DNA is TGTGCCAGCAGCTTAGGAGGGGGGGGGAACTATAATTCACCCCTCCACTTT. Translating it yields CASSLGGGGNYNSPLHF.

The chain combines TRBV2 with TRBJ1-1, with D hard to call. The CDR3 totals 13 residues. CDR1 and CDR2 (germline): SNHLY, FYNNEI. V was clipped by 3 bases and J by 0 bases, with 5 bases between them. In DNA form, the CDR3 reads TGTGCCAGCAGTGACTTAATGAACACTGAAGCTTTCTTT. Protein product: CASSDLMNTEAFF. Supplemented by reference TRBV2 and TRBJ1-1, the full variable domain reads EPEVTQTPSHQVTQMGQEVILRCVPISNHLYFYWYRQILGQKVEFLVSFYNNEISEKSEIFDDQFSVERPDGSNFTLKIRSTKLEDSAMYFCASSDLMNTEAFFGQGTRLTVV.